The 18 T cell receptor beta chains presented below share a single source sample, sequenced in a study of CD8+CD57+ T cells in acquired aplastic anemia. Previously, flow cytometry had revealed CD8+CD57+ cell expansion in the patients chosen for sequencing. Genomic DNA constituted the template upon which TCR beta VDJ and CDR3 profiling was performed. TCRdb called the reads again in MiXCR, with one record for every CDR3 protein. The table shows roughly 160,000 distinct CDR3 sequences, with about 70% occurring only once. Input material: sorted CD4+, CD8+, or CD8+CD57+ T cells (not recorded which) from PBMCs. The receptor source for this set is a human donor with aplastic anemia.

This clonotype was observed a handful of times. CDR3 sequence reads: CASSESGDYYEQYF. The CDR3, as DNA: TGTGCCAGCAGTGAATCCGGTGACTACTACGAGCAGTACTTC. The J gene is TRBJ2-7, the V gene TRBV25-1, with D possibly being TRBD2 (5 bases). Trimming removed 1 base at V and 3 bases at J, with 10 bases between. The CDR3 length is 14 residues. CDR1 and CDR2 (germline): MGHDK, SYGVNS.

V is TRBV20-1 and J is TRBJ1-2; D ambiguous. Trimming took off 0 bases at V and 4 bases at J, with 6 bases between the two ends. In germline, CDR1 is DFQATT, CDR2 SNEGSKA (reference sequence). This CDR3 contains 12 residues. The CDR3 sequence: CSAREAPYGYTF. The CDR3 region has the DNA TGCAGTGCTAGAGAGGCCCCCTATGGCTACACCTTC.

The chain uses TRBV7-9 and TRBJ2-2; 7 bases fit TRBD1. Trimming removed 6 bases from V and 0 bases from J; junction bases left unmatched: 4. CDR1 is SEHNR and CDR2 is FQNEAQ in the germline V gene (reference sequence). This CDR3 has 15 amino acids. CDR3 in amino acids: CASRPGQANTGELFF. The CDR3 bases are TGTGCCAGCAGACCCGGACAGGCGAACACCGGGGAGCTGTTTTTT. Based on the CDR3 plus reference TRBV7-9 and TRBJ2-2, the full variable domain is DTGVSQNPRHKITKRGQNVTFRCDPISEHNRLYWYRQTLGQGPEFLTYFQNEAQLEKSRLLSDRFSAERPKGSFSTLEIQRTEQGDSAMYLCASRPGQANTGELFFGEGSRLTVL.

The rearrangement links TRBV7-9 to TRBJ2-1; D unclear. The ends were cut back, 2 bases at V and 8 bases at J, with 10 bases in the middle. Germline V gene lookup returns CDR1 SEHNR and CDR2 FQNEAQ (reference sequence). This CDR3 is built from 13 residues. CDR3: CASSLMASHEQFF. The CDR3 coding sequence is TGTGCCAGCAGCTTAATGGCGTCGCATGAGCAGTTCTTC.

In nucleotides, the CDR3 is TGTGCCAGCAGTGAAAGGGTCGAGAATTTCTTT. Residues: CASSERVENFF. V usage is TRBV6-1 and J usage is TRBJ1-1; D uncertain. Germline CDR1 is MNHNS and CDR2 is SASEGT. The CDR3 length is 11 residues. With 2 bases removed from V and 13 bases from J, the gap between germline ends came to 11 bases.

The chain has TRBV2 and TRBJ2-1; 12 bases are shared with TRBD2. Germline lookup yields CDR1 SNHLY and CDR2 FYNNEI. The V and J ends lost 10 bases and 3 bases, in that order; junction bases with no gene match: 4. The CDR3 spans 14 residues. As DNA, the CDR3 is TGTGCCACCAGACTAGCGGGAGTCTACAATGAGCAGTTCTTC. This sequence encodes CATRLAGVYNEQFF. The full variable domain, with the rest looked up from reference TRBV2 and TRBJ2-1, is EPEVTQTPSHQVTQMGQEVILRCVPISNHLYFYWYRQILGQKVEFLVSFYNNEISEKSEIFDDQFSVERPDGSNFTLKIRSTKLEDSAMYFCATRLAGVYNEQFFGPGTRLTVL.

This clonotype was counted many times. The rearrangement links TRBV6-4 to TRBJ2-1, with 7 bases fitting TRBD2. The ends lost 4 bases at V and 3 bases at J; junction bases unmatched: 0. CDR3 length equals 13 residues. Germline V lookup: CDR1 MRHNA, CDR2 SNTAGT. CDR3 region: CASSGTSYNEQFF. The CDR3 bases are TGTGCCAGCAGTGGGACTAGCTACAATGAGCAGTTCTTC.

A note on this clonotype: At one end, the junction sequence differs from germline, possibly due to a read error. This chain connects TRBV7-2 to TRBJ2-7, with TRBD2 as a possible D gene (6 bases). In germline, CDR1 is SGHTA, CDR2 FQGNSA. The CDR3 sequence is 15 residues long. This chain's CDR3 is CASSLTSGRTQDGFF. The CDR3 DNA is TGTGCCAGCAGCTTGACTAGTGGGAGGACCCAAGATGGCTTCTTC.

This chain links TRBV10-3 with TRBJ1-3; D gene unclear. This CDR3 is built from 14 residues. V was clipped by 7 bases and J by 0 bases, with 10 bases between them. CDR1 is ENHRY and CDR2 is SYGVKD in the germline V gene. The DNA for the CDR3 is TGTGCCATCAAAGGCGCTACCTCTGGAAACACCATATATTTT. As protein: CAIKGATSGNTIYF.

The CDR3 DNA is TGCAGCGTTGTGGTCCGGAGGGTCGACGAGCAGTACTTC. It yields the protein CSVVVRRVDEQYF. The V and J genes are TRBV29-1 and TRBJ2-7; tentative D call: TRBD2 (6 bases). CDR3 size: 13 residues. The V gene's germline CDR1 is SQVTM and CDR2 ANQGSEA. V dropped 4 bases and J dropped 5 bases, with 15 bases sitting between them.

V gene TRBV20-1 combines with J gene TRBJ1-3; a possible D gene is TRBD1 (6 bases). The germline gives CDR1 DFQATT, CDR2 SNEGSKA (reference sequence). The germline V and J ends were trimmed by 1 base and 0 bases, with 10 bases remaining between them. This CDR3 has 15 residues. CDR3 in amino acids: CSARVGTNSGNTIYF. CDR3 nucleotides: TGCAGTGCTAGAGTAGGGACAAACTCTGGAAACACCATATATTTT.

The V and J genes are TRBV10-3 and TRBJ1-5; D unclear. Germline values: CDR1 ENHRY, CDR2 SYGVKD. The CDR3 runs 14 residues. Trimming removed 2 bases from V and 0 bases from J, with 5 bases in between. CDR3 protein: CAISEIYSNQPQHF. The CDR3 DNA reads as TGTGCCATCAGTGAGATCTATAGCAATCAGCCCCAGCATTTT.

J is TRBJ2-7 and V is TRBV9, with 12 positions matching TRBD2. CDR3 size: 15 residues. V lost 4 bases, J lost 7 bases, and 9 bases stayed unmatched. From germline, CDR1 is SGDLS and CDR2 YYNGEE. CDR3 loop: CASSLRLAGEREQYF. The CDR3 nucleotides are TGTGCCAGCAGCCTCCGACTAGCGGGAGAACGGGAGCAGTACTTC.

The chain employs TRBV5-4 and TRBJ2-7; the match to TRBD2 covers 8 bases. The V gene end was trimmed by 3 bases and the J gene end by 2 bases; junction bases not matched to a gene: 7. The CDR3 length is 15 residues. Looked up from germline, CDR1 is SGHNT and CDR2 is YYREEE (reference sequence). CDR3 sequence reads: CASSSGGSGTYEQYF. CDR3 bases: TGTGCCAGCAGCTCCGGGGGTAGCGGGACCTACGAGCAGTACTTC.

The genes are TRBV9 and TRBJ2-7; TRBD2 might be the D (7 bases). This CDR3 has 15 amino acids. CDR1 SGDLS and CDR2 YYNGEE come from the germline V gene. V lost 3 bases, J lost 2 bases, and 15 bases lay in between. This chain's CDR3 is CASSGTAGNAYEQYF. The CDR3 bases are TGTGCCAGCAGCGGGACAGCGGGGAACGCCTACGAGCAGTACTTC.

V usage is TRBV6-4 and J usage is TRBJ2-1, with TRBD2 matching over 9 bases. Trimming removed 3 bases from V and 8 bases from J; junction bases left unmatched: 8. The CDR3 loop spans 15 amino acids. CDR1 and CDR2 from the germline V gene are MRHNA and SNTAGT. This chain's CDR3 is CASSEGGGAADEQFF. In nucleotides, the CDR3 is TGTGCCAGCAGTGAAGGCGGGGGGGCCGCGGATGAGCAGTTCTTC.

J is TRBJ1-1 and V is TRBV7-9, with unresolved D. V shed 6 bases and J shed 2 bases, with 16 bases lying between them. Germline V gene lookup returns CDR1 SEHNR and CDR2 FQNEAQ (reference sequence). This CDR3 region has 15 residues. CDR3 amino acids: CASRSALLGNTEAFF. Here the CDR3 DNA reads TGTGCCAGCAGATCCGCCTTGCTGGGTAACACTGAAGCTTTCTTT.

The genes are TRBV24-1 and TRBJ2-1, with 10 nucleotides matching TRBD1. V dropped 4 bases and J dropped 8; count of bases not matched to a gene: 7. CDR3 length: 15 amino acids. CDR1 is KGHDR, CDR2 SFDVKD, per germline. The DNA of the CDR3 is TGTGCCACCAGTGAAAACAAAGACAGGGGGCATGAGCAGTTCTTC. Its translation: CATSENKDRGHEQFF.